Many counts were recorded for the clone carrying this TCR beta chain. The data were obtained in a study of T cells after yellow fever vaccination. TCRdb reprocessed the 5' RACE reads via MiXCR and lists one record per CDR3 protein. The top ten clones hold about 26% of a sample with 250,000 to 400,000 distinct CDR3 sequences, about 4% of them seen once. The CDR3 runs to 15 residues. The ends were cut back, 10 bases at V and 2 bases at J, with 15 bases in the middle. The sequencing here drew on PBMCs, taken 5 days after the yellow fever booster vaccination. The receptor was isolated from a man between 18 and 29 years old who received the YFV17D yellow fever vaccine. The chain uses TRBV12-3 or TRBV12-4 and TRBJ2-6, with D hard to call. This CDR3 reads CATAPSNAGANVLTF. In DNA, the CDR3 is TGTGCCACCGCCCCCTCTAATGCTGGGGCCAACGTCCTGACTTTC.